The T cell receptor beta chain described here comes from a study of OX40 agonist ivuxolimab in advanced cancers. Study at large: The study enrolled dose-escalation patients with hepatocellular carcinoma, melanoma, renal cell or head and neck cancer. Three patients, one with hepatocellular carcinoma and two with cutaneous melanoma, achieved partial responses.

The sample holds one count of this clone. Its specificity is not known. The method was immunoSEQ multiplex PCR; TCRdb's version includes in-frame clones alone and lacks a portion of them. The sample lists about 45,000 clones, under 95% occurring once. Points from the study as a whole: Relative to CD4+, CD8+ T cells held more expanded clones on average.

The sequenced sample was CD4+ or CD8+ T cells sorted from blood, obtained in a trial of the OX40 agonist ivuxolimab. The receptor was isolated from an adult with an advanced solid tumor such as melanoma, head and neck, liver or kidney cancer.

The DNA of the CDR3 is TGTGCCAGCAGCGCCGTCGACAGGGATCAGCCCCAGCATTTT. As protein: CASSAVDRDQPQHF. The chain carries TRBV9 and TRBJ1-5; 7 nucleotides align to TRBD1. CDR1 and CDR2 from the germline V gene are SGDLS and YYNGEE. The CDR3 spans 14 residues. V lost 3 bases and J lost 5; bases outside the gene matches: 5.